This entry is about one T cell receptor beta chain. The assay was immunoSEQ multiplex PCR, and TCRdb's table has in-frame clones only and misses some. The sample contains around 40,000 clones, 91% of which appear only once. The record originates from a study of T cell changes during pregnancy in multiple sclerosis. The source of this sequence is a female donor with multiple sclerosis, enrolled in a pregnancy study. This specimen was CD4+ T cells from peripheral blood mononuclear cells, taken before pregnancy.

CDR3 sequence reads: CASSLAGGHNREQFF. The CDR3 DNA is TGTGCCAGCAGCTTAGCGGGGGGCCACAACCGTGAGCAGTTCTTC. V and J are TRBV11-3 and TRBJ2-1, with D perhaps matching TRBD2 (7 bases). The germline V and J ends were trimmed by 1 base and 9 bases, with 16 bases remaining between them. The CDR3 length is 15 residues. In germline, CDR1 is SGHNT, CDR2 YENEEA.